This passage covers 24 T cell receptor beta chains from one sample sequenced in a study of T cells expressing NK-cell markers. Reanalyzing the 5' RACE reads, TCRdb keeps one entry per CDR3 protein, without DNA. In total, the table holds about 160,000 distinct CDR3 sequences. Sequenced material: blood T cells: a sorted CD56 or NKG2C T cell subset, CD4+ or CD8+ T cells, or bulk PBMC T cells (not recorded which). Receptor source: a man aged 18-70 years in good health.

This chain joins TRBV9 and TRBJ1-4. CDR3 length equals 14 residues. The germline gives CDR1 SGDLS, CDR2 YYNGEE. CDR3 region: CASSAGSSNEKLFF.

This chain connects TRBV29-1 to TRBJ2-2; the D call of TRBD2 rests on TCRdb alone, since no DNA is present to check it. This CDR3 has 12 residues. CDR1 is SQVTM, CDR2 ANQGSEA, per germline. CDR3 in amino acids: CSVAGGTGELFF.

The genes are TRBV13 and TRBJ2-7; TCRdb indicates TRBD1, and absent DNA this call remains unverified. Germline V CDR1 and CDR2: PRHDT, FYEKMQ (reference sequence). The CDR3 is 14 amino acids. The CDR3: CASSLVGVPDEQYF.

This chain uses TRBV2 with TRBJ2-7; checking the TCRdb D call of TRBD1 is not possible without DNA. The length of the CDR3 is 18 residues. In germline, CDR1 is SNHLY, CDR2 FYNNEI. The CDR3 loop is CASKGPGKWTAIAYEQYF.

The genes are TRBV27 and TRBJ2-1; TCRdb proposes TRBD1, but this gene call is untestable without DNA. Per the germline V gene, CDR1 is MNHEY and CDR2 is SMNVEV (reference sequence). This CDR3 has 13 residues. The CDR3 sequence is CASSWDRLNEQFF.

The CDR3 sequence: CAKGLTTDTQYF. This sequence joins TRBV2 and TRBJ2-3; TCRdb's D call of TRBD2 is untestable without DNA. This CDR3 has 12 residues. CDR1 is SNHLY, CDR2 FYNNEI, per germline. Filled out from reference TRBV2 and TRBJ2-3, the complete variable domain reads EPEVTQTPSHQVTQMGQEVILRCVPISNHLYFYWYRQILGQKVEFLVSFYNNEISEKSEIFDDQFSVERPDGSNFTLKIRSTKLEDSAMYFCAKGLTTDTQYFGPGTRLTVL.

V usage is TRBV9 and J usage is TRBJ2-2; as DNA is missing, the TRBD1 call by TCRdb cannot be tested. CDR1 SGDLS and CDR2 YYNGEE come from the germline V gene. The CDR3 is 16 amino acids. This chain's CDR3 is CASSPTGTANAGELFF.

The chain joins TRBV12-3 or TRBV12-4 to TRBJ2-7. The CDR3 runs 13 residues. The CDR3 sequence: CASSLRSSYEQYF.

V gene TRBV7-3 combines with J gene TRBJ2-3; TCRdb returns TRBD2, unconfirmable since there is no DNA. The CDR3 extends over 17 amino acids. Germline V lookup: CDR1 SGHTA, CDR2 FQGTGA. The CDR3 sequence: CASSSTSTSGGTDTQYF.

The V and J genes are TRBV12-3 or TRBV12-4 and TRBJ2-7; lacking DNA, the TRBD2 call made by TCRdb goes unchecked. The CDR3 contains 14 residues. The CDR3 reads CASSQLTRDYEQYF.

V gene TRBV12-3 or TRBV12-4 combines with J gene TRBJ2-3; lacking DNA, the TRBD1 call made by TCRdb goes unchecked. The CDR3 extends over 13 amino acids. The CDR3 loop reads CASSWGGGDTQYF.

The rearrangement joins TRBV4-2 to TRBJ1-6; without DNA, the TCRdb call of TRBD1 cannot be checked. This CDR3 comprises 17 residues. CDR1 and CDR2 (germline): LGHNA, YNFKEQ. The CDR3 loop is CASSPRPGTVFNSPLHF.

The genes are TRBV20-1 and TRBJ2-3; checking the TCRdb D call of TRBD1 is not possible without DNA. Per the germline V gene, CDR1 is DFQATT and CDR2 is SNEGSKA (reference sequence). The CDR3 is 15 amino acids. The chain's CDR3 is CSASYWDSSTDTQYF.

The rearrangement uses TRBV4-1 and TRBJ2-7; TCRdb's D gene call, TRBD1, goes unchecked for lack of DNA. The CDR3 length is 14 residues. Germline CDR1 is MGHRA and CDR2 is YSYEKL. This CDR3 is CASSQYWTGTEQYF.

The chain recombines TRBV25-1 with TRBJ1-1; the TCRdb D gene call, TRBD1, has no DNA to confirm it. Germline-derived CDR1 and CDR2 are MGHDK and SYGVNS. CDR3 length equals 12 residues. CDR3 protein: CASSDPGTEAFF.

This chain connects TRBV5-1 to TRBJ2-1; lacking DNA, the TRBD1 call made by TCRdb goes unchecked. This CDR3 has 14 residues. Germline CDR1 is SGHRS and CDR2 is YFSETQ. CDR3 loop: CASSHGQGHREQFF.

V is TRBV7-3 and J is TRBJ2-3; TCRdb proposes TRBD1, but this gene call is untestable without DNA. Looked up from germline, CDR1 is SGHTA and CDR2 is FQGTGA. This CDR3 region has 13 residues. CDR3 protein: CASSLTDGNTQYF.

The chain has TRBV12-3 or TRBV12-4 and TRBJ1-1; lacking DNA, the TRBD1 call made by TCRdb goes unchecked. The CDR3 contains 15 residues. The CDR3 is CASRYREDVDTEAFF.

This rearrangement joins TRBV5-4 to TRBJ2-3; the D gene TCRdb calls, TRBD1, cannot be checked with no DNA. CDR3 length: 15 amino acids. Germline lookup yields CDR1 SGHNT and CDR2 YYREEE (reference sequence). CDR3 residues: CASSSRDRSTDTQYF. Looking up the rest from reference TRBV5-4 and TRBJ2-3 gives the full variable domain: ETGVTQSPTHLIKTRGQQVTLRCSSQSGHNTVSWYQQALGQGPQFIFQYYREEENGRGNFPPRFSGLQFPNYSSELNVNALELDDSALYLCASSSRDRSTDTQYFGPGTRLTVL.

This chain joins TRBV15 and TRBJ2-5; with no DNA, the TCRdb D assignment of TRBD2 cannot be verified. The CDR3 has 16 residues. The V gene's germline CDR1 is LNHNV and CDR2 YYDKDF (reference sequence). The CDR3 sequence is CATSTPPGGAVETQYF.

CDR3: CASSTWEAGGELFF. The V and J genes are TRBV3-1 and TRBJ2-2; checking the TCRdb D call of TRBD2 is not possible without DNA. CDR3 length: 14 residues. The germline V gene encodes CDR1 LGHDT and CDR2 YNNKEL (reference sequence).

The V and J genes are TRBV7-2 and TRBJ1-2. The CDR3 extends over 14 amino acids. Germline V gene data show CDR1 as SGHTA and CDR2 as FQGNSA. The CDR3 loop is CASSLALRGWGYTF.

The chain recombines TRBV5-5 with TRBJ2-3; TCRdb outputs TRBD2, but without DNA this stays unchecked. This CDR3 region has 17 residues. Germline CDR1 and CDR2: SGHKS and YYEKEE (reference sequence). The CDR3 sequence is CASSEGLAGGPTDTQYF.

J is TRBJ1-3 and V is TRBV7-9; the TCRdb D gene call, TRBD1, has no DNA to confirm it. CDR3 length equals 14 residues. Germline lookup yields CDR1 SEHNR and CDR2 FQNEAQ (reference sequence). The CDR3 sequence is CASSQMTAGNTIYF.